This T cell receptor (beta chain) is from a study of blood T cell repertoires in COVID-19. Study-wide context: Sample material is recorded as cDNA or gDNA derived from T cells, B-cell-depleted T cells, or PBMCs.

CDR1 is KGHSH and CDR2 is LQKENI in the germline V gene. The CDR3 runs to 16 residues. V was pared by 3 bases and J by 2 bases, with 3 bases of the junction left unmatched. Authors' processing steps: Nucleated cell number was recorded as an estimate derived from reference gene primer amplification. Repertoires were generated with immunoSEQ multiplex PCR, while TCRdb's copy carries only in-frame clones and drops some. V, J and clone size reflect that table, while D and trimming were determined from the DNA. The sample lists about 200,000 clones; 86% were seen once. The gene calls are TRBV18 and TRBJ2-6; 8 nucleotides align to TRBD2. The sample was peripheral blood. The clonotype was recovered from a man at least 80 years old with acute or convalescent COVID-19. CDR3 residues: CASSPPGGAGANVLTF. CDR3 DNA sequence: TGTGCCAGCTCACCCCCGGGGGGGGCTGGGGCCAACGTCCTGACTTTC.